The sample holds a few counts of the clone carrying this T cell receptor beta chain. Its cognate antigen is unknown. The entry originates in a study of T-cell reconstitution after alpha-beta-depleted transplantation in children. The V end was cut by 5 bases, the J end by 0 bases, with 14 bases between. CDR1 is MDHEN and CDR2 is SYDVKM in the germline V gene. This CDR3 spans 16 amino acids. Regarding the study as a whole: Several hundred rapidly expanded clones from non-depleted graft cells reportedly supplied alpha-beta T cells about two months post-transplant. At day 60, the high TCRbeta diversity found in some patients originated from recipient T cells and thymic progenitors that had survived. The main origin of T-cell counts and diversity one year after transplant was newly produced T cells.

TCRbeta library preparation incorporated unique molecular identifiers. TCRdb independently ran MiXCR on the PCR reads; one entry per CDR3 protein. This table holds tens of thousands of distinct CDR3 sequences, approximately 6.1% found once. The rearrangement joins TRBV28 to TRBJ1-3; D is unclear. The sample was PBMCs, mostly from graft donor cells, taken 60 days after TCRalphabeta/CD19-depleted stem cell transplant. This sequence originates from a female patient aged 2-10 years who had a stem cell transplant for aplastic anemia, so the T cells may come from the graft donor. The CDR3 nucleotides are TGTGCCAGCAGTCCCTCCGGGAGTTACTCTGGAAACACCATATATTTT. Translating gives CASSPSGSYSGNTIYF.